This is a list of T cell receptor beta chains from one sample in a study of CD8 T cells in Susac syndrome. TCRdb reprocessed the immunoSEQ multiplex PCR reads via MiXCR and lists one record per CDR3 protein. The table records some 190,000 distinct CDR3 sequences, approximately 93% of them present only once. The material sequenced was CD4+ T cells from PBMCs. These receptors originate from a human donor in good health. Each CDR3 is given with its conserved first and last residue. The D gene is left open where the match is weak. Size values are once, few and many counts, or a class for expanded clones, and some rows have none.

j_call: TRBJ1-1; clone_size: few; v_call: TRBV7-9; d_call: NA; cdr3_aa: CASSLEGNTEAFF; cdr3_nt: TGTGCCAGCAGTTTGGAGGGCAACACTGAAGCTTTCTTT
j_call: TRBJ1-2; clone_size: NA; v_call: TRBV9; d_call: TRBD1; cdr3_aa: CASSYKGQGDRYTF; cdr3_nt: TGTGCCAGCAGCTATAAGGGACAGGGGGATCGCTACACCTTC
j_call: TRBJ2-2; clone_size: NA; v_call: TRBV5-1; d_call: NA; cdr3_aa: CASSLGHSNTGELFF; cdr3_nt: TGCGCCAGCAGCCTGGGACACTCAAACACCGGGGAGCTGTTTTTT
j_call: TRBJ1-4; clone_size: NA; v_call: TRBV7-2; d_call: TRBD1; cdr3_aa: CASSSRGAEKLFF; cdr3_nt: TGTGCCAGCAGCAGCAGGGGGGCCGAAAAACTGTTTTTT
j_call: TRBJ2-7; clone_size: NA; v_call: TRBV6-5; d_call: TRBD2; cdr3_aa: CASSYLLAGGPYEQYF; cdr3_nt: TGTGCCAGCAGTTACTTGTTAGCGGGGGGACCCTACGAGCAGTACTTC
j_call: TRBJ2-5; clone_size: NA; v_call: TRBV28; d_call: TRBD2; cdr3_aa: CASSLTSSGETQYF; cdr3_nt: TGTGCCAGCAGTCTGACTAGCTCGGGAGAGACCCAGTACTTC
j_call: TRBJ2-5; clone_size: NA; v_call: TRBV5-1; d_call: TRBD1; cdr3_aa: CASSFRDRGHQTQYF; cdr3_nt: TGCGCCAGCAGCTTCCGGGACAGGGGCCATCAGACCCAGTACTTC
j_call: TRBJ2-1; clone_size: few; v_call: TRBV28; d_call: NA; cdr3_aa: CASSLRGTSYNEQFF; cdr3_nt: TGTGCCAGCAGTTTACGGGGGACCTCCTACAATGAGCAGTTCTTC
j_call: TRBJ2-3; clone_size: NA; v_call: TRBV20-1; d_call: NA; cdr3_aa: CSAPNGDTQYF; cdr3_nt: TGCAGTGCCCCTAATGGAGATACGCAGTATTTT
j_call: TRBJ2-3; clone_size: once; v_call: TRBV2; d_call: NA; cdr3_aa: CASSIDRARGRGHRTSTQYF; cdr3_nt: TGTGCCAGCAGCATTGACAGGGCGCGGGGACGAGGACACAGAACGTCTACGCAGTATTTT
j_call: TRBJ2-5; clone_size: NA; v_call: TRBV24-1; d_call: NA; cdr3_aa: CATSFEETQYF; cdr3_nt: TGTGCCACCAGTTTTGAAGAGACCCAGTACTTC
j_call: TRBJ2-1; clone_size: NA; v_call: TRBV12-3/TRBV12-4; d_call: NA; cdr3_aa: CASSSRLETRGNEQFF; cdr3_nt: TGTGCCAGCAGTTCCCGCTTAGAGACTAGAGGCAATGAGCAGTTCTTC
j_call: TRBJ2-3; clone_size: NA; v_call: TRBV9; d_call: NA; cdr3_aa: CASSVATTVASTDTQYF; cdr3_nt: TGTGCCAGCAGCGTGGCTACGACTGTAGCTAGCACAGATACGCAGTATTTT
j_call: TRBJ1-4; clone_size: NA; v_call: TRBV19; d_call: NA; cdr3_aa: CASSIVNAAKLFF; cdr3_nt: TGTGCCAGTAGTATAGTTAACGCCGCAAAACTGTTTTTT
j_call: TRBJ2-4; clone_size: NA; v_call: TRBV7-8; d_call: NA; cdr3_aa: CASSPTWGLAKNIQYF; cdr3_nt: TGTGCCAGCAGCCCAACATGGGGTCTAGCCAAAAACATTCAGTACTTC
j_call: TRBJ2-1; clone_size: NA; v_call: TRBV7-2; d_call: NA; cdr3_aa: CASSPSGPNEQFF; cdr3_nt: TGTGCCAGCAGTCCCTCTGGCCCCAATGAGCAGTTCTTC
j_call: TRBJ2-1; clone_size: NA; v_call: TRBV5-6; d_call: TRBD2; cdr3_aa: CASSLGSSGGAFEQFF; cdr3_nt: TGTGCCAGCAGCTTGGGGTCTAGCGGGGGGGCCTTTGAGCAGTTCTTC
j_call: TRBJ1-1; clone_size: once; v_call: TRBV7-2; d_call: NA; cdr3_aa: CASSHLRTEAFF; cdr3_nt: TGTGCCAGCAGCCACTTGCGGACTGAAGCTTTCTTT
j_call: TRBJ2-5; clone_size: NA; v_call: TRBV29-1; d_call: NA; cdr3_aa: CSVVGRETQYF; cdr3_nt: TGCAGCGTTGTTGGACGCGAGACCCAGTACTTC
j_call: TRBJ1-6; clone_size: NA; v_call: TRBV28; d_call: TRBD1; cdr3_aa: CASSPGTGDSPLHF; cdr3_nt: TGTGCCAGCAGCCCCGGGACAGGTGATTCACCCCTCCACTTT
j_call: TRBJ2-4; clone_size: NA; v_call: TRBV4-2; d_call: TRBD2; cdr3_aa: CASSQDAGSGGGIKNIQYF; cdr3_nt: TGTGCCAGCAGCCAAGATGCTGGTAGCGGGGGGGGTATTAAAAACATTCAGTACTTC
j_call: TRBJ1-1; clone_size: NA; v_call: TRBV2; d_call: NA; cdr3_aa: CASSRETEAFF; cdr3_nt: TGTGCCAGCAGCAGGGAGACTGAAGCTTTCTTT
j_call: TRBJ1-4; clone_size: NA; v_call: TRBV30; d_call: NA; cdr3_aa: CAWSPHSALGEKLFF; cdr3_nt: TGTGCCTGGAGTCCCCACTCGGCCCTGGGGGAAAAACTGTTTTTT
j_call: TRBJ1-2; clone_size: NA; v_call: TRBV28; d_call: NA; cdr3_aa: CASSRMPNYGYTF; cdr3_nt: TGTGCCAGCAGTAGGATGCCAAACTATGGCTACACCTTC
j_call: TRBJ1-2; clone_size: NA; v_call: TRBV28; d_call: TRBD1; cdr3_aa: CASSPGDRQGYGYTF; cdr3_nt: TGTGCCAGCAGTCCAGGGGACAGGCAAGGATATGGCTACACCTTC
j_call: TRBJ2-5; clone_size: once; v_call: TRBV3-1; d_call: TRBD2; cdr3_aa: CASSHIAGGRQETQYF; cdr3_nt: TGTGCCAGCAGCCACATCGCGGGGGGCCGACAAGAGACCCAGTACTTC